This is a list of T cell receptor beta chains from one sample in a study of cytomegalovirus exposure and HLA in healthy donors. This table comes from immunoSEQ multiplex PCR, and its TCRdb copy is limited to in-frame clones, with some not included. The sample has around 67,000 clones, approximately 67% seen once. The source material was PBMCs. These receptors came from a woman younger than 45 in good health and CMV-seronegative. Both conserved end residues are part of each CDR3. A D gene is named only where the DNA matches it firmly. Expanded clones are given a class, and other clones once, few, many or no size at all.

NA,12,TRBJ2-4,once,TRBV11-3,CASSPGDNIQYF,TGTGCCAGCAGCCCCGGTGATAACATTCAGTACTTC
NA,16,TRBJ2-3,NA,TRBV14,CASSQLIGVSTDTQYF,TGTGCCAGCAGCCAGTTAATCGGGGTTAGCACAGATACGCAGTATTTT
TRBD2,15,TRBJ2-1,NA,TRBV10-3,CAISEGAGGYNEQFF,TGTGCCATCAGTGAGGGAGCGGGGGGCTACAATGAGCAGTTCTTC
TRBD1,14,TRBJ2-3,NA,TRBV7-2,CASSTRDSSDTQYF,TGTGCCAGCAGCACAAGGGACAGCTCCGATACGCAGTATTTT
TRBD1,15,TRBJ1-5,NA,TRBV2,CASRGDRVSNQPQHF,TGTGCCAGCAGGGGGGACAGGGTGAGCAATCAGCCCCAGCATTTT
NA,13,TRBJ1-6,NA,TRBV15,CATSRGRGSPLHF,TGTGCCACCAGCAGAGGCCGGGGGTCACCCCTCCACTTT
NA,14,TRBJ1-2,NA,TRBV5-1,CASSSTAGGYGYTF,TGCGCCAGCAGCTCGACAGCCGGTGGGTATGGCTACACCTTC
TRBD2,15,TRBJ2-5,few,TRBV9,CASSVWGGSKETQYF,TGTGCCAGCAGCGTATGGGGGGGGAGTAAGGAGACCCAGTACTTC
TRBD2,13,TRBJ2-5,NA,TRBV6-5,CASRTSGGETQYF,TGTGCCAGCAGGACTAGCGGGGGTGAGACCCAGTACTTC
TRBD2,13,TRBJ2-1,medium-sized,TRBV7-9,CASRREGYNEQFF,TGTGCCAGCAGGAGGGAGGGATACAATGAGCAGTTCTTC
TRBD1,15,TRBJ2-2,NA,TRBV7-7,CASSRDRGNTGELFF,TGTGCCAGCAGCAGGGACAGGGGAAACACCGGGGAGCTGTTTTTT
NA,15,TRBJ1-6,NA,TRBV6-5,CASMTDRGNNSPLHF,TGTGCCAGCATGACGGACAGAGGAAATAATTCACCCCTCCACTTT
NA,14,TRBJ1-5,few,TRBV5-5,CASSSRRDGQPQHF,TGTGCCAGCAGCTCACGGCGGGATGGCCAGCCCCAGCATTTT
TRBD1,12,TRBJ2-5,NA,TRBV30,CAWSRGWQTQYF,TGTGCCTGGAGCAGGGGGTGGCAGACCCAGTACTTC
NA,16,TRBJ1-2,NA,TRBV4-3,CASSHVQGTANYGYTF,TGCGCCAGCAGCCATGTACAGGGAACAGCTAACTATGGCTACACCTTC
NA,15,TRBJ1-1,NA,TRBV7-2,CASRDTGLRYTEAFF,TGTGCCAGCAGAGACACAGGGCTCCGCTACACTGAAGCTTTCTTT
NA,12,TRBJ2-7,NA,TRBV30,CAWSFTVGEQYF,TGTGCCTGGAGTTTCACAGTGGGCGAGCAGTACTTC
NA,14,TRBJ2-5,NA,TRBV25-1,CASSEFGEEETQYF,TGTGCCAGCAGTGAATTCGGGGAAGAAGAGACCCAGTACTTC
TRBD1,16,TRBJ2-7,NA,TRBV7-9,CASSLRTGGRAYEQYF,TGTGCCAGCAGCTTAAGGACAGGGGGCCGAGCCTACGAGCAGTACTTC
TRBD1,17,TRBJ1-6,NA,TRBV30,CAWNHRDRVSVDSPLHF,TGTGCCTGGAACCACCGGGACAGGGTTTCGGTCGATTCACCCCTCCACTTT
NA,15,TRBJ2-2,NA,TRBV6-5,CASHRRTGSSGGLFF,TGTGCCAGCCACCGGCGGACAGGTTCATCCGGGGGGCTGTTTTTT
TRBD1,15,TRBJ1-3,few,TRBV6-6,CASSYSTGTGNTIYF,TGTGCCAGCAGTTACTCGACAGGGACTGGAAACACCATATATTTT
NA,13,TRBJ1-2,once,TRBV5-6,CASSLRRDYGYTF,TGTGCCAGCAGCCTCAGACGGGATTATGGCTACACCTTC
NA,16,TRBJ2-1,NA,TRBV4-3,CASSQDPPGAYNEQFF,TGCGCCAGCAGCCAAGATCCACCAGGGGCATACAATGAGCAGTTCTTC
NA,13,TRBJ2-1,NA,TRBV30,CAWSSSRGSEQFF,TGTGCCTGGAGTAGTAGTCGAGGGAGTGAGCAGTTCTTC
TRBD1,15,TRBJ1-6,NA,TRBV7-2,CASSFRGPISSPLHF,TGTGCCAGCAGCTTTAGGGGGCCGATAAGTTCACCCCTCCACTTT
TRBD2,17,TRBJ2-3,NA,TRBV19,CASSIGLAGGHTDTQYF,TGTGCCAGTAGTATAGGCTTAGCGGGGGGGCATACAGATACGCAGTATTTT
TRBD2,16,TRBJ2-3,NA,TRBV4-2,CASSQEASGRTDTQYF,TGTGCCAGCAGCCAAGAGGCTAGCGGACGCACAGATACGCAGTATTTT
TRBD1,16,TRBJ2-7,NA,TRBV28,CASSSADRGLADEQYF,TGTGCCAGCAGTTCCGCCGACAGGGGCCTCGCGGACGAGCAGTACTTC
NA,13,TRBJ1-2,NA,TRBV4-2,CASSQDRGVGYTF,TGTGCCAGCAGCCAAGATCGCGGGGTCGGCTACACCTTC
TRBD1,16,TRBJ2-2,NA,TRBV9,CASSARQGTGTGELFF,TGTGCCAGCAGCGCCAGACAGGGGACGGGAACCGGGGAGCTGTTTTTT
NA,15,TRBJ1-3,few,TRBV6-5,CASSYSAESGNTIYF,TGTGCCAGCAGTTACTCGGCGGAGTCTGGAAACACCATATATTTT
NA,15,TRBJ2-3,NA,TRBV6-5,CASSSRQASTDTQYF,TGTGCCAGCAGTTCGAGACAGGCTAGCACAGATACGCAGTATTTT
TRBD2,16,TRBJ2-5,once,TRBV5-1,CASSLGLAGGQETQYF,TGCGCCAGCAGCTTGGGACTAGCGGGGGGGCAAGAGACCCAGTACTTC
NA,13,TRBJ2-1,NA,TRBV4-2,CASSRRTGDEQFF,TGTGCCAGCAGCCGGAGAACGGGGGATGAGCAGTTCTTC
NA,14,TRBJ2-5,NA,TRBV27,CASSLSAGGWEQYF,TGTGCCAGCAGTTTGTCGGCAGGGGGGTGGGAGCAGTACTTC
NA,17,TRBJ2-3,NA,TRBV5-3,CARSLARGGDRTDTQYF,TGTGCCAGAAGCTTGGCCCGGGGCGGGGACCGCACAGATACGCAGTATTTT
NA,15,TRBJ1-1,NA,TRBV6-1,CASSASRDYDTEAFF,TGTGCCAGCAGTGCCTCCCGGGACTACGACACTGAAGCTTTCTTT
NA,12,TRBJ1-2,NA,TRBV2,CASSEGGYGYTF,TGTGCCAGCAGTGAAGGCGGATATGGCTACACCTTC
TRBD2,15,TRBJ2-7,few,TRBV7-6,CASSLGTSGDYEQYF,TGTGCCAGCAGCTTAGGGACTAGCGGGGACTACGAGCAGTACTTC
NA,13,TRBJ2-3,NA,TRBV11-2,CASSLVAGDTQYF,TGTGCCAGCAGCTTAGTGGCGGGAGATACGCAGTATTTT
TRBD2,16,TRBJ2-5,NA,TRBV19,CASSGGRGGYQETQYF,TGTGCCAGTAGTGGCGGGCGGGGGGGGTACCAAGAGACCCAGTACTTC
NA,16,TRBJ1-1,few,TRBV5-1,CASSSLAGHLNTEAFF,TGCGCCAGCAGTTCGCTAGCGGGACACTTGAACACTGAAGCTTTCTTT
NA,13,TRBJ1-1,NA,TRBV7-6,CASSATDNTEAFF,TGTGCCAGCAGCGCGACAGATAACACTGAAGCTTTCTTT